One and the same sample provided the 14 T cell receptor beta chains below, sequenced in a study of graft-versus-host responses after intestinal transplantation. Produced via immunoSEQ multiplex PCR; TCRdb's table is partial and in-frame only. Of 25,000 to 35,000 clones in the sample, about 85% were seen once. The sample consisted of PBMCs, taken about 420 days after intestinal transplantation. These receptors originate from a human patient who received an intestinal transplant, so some T cells may come from the graft donor.

The V and J genes are TRBV29-1 and TRBJ2-3; tentatively, D is TRBD2 (6 bases). The germline V gene encodes CDR1 SQVTM and CDR2 ANQGSEA. Trimming cost V 2 bases and J 2 bases, with 14 bases left between them. This CDR3 has 15 residues. CDR3 DNA: TGCAGCGTTGAATTAGCGGAGATGAACACAGATACGCAGTATTTT. Protein product: CSVELAEMNTDTQYF.

With regard to this clone: No DNA is shown, since the ends of the CDR3 on it are uncertain; the CDR3 is the one TCRdb lists. V and J are TRBV7-5 and TRBJ2-7; whether TRBD1, the table's D call, matches the DNA was not checked. TRBV7-5 is listed as a pseudogene. The CDR3 length equals 16 residues, ends included. Here the CDR3 reads CVRSVGQGAVSYEQYF.

The chain uses TRBV25-1 and TRBJ1-2, with D possibly being TRBD1 (5 bases). Germline V gene data show CDR1 as MGHDK and CDR2 as SYGVNS. V lost 2 bases to trimming and J lost 2 bases, with 15 bases between them. The CDR3 loop spans 16 amino acids. The CDR3 loop is CASSEDGTAENYGYTF. Here the CDR3 DNA reads TGTGCCAGCAGTGAAGATGGGACTGCTGAGAACTATGGCTACACCTTC.

J is TRBJ1-3 and V is TRBV7-9; TRBD1 might be the D (5 bases). The CDR3 totals 15 residues. V was clipped by 4 bases and J by 5 bases, with 15 bases between them. Germline assignment: CDR1 SEHNR and CDR2 FQNEAQ (reference sequence). This chain's CDR3 is CASSSPAGQRNTIYF. For the CDR3, the DNA is TGTGCCAGCAGCTCCCCGGCAGGGCAAAGAAACACCATATATTTT. Based on the CDR3 plus reference TRBV7-9 and TRBJ1-3, the full variable domain is DTGVSQNPRHKITKRGQNVTFRCDPISEHNRLYWYRQTLGQGPEFLTYFQNEAQLEKSRLLSDRFSAERPKGSFSTLEIQRTEQGDSAMYLCASSSPAGQRNTIYFGEGSWLTVV.

Here the CDR3 DNA reads TGTGCCAGCACCCTCTCCAGGGGGAACACTGAAGCTTTCTTT. This translates into CASTLSRGNTEAFF. J is TRBJ1-1 and V is TRBV6-6; the D gene is possibly TRBD1 (6 bases). Germline V gene data show CDR1 as MNHNY and CDR2 as SVGAGI (reference sequence). V was shortened by 7 bases and J by 1 base, with 13 bases between the two germline ends. The CDR3 has 14 residues.

CDR3 sequence: CASSPRDRIYGYTF. Here the CDR3 DNA reads TGTGCCAGCAGCCCCCGAGACAGGATCTATGGCTACACCTTC. The V call is TRBV16, the J call TRBJ1-2; a possible D gene is TRBD1 (6 bases). V lost 4 bases to trimming and J lost 4 bases, with 13 bases between them. The CDR3 is made up of 14 amino acids. In germline, CDR1 is KGHSY, CDR2 FQNENV.

This clone has a single count. This chain's CDR3 is CATQRTASLVYGYTF. CDR3 DNA sequence: TGTGCCACCCAGAGGACAGCCTCACTAGTCTATGGCTACACCTTC. The V and J genes are TRBV28 and TRBJ1-2; D is possibly TRBD1 (6 bases). Trimming cost V 10 bases and J 4 bases, with 22 bases left between them. The V gene's germline CDR1 is MDHEN and CDR2 SYDVKM. This CDR3 spans 15 amino acids.

V is TRBV6-6 and J is TRBJ1-5, with D uncertain. The CDR3 totals 11 residues. The germline V gene encodes CDR1 MNHNY and CDR2 SVGAGI (reference sequence). The V and J ends lost 8 bases and 1 base respectively, with 3 bases between them. CDR3 amino acids: CASRSNQPQHF. The CDR3 bases are TGTGCCAGCCGGAGCAATCAGCCCCAGCATTTT.

CDR3 sequence reads: CSARLAGALYEQYF. Here the CDR3 DNA reads TGCAGCGCCAGACTAGCGGGAGCTCTGTACGAGCAGTACTTC. The chain employs TRBV29-1 and TRBJ2-7; 12 bases agree with TRBD2. CDR1 and CDR2 from the germline V gene are SQVTM and ANQGSEA. V lost 7 bases, J lost 4 bases, and 8 bases stayed unmatched. The CDR3 is made up of 14 amino acids.

This sequence joins TRBV6-5 and TRBJ1-5; tentatively, D is TRBD1 (6 bases). With 6 bases removed from V and 3 bases from J, the gap between germline ends came to 15 bases. This CDR3 comprises 15 residues. The germline V gene encodes CDR1 MNHEY and CDR2 SVGAGI. As DNA, the CDR3 is TGTGCCAGCAGCCATGGGGGGGCCTTCAATCAGCCCCAGCATTTT. The encoded protein is CASSHGGAFNQPQHF.

The chain couples TRBV19 to TRBJ2-7; no clear D gene. The CDR3 has 18 amino acids. Germline V gene data show CDR1 as LNHDA and CDR2 as SQIVND (reference sequence). V dropped 3 bases and J dropped 4 bases, with 25 bases sitting between them. CDR3 nucleotides: TGTGCCAGTAGTATTACCCACTGGAGATTGATACCTTATTACGAGCAGTACTTC. It encodes CASSITHWRLIPYYEQYF.

The V and J genes are TRBV4-2 and TRBJ2-1, with D unresolved. The germline V and J ends were trimmed by 4 bases and 0 bases, with 10 bases remaining between them. Germline V gene data show CDR1 as LGHNA and CDR2 as YNFKEQ. CDR3 size: 15 residues. In DNA form, the CDR3 reads TGTGCCAGCAGCCGGCCTCTGGGCTCCTACAATGAGCAGTTCTTC. Protein: CASSRPLGSYNEQFF.

The chain has TRBV4-1 and TRBJ2-2; TRBD2 aligns across 15 bases. The CDR3 covers 21 residues. With V trimmed by 2 bases and J by 4 bases, 14 bases remained unmatched. CDR1 and CDR2 (germline): MGHRA, YSYEKL. As DNA, the CDR3 is TGCGCCAGCAGCCAAACCGGGGGGAGGACTAGCGGGAGGGCAGGCACCGGGGAGCTGTTTTTT. Its protein is CASSQTGGRTSGRAGTGELFF.

The chain combines TRBV29-1 with TRBJ1-5; D gene unclear. Germline V gene sequence: CDR1 SQVTM, CDR2 ANQGSEA. The CDR3 contains 14 residues. V was trimmed by 7 bases and J by 4 bases, leaving 17 bases between them. In DNA, the CDR3 is TGCAGCGACTATCCCGGGGTCCGAAATCAGCCCCAGCATTTT. This sequence encodes CSDYPGVRNQPQHF.